The 7 T cell receptor beta chains below all came from one sample that was sequenced in a study of cytomegalovirus exposure and HLA in healthy donors. PCR primers comprised 60 Vbeta and 13 Jbeta primers. Repertoires were generated with immunoSEQ multiplex PCR, while TCRdb's copy carries only in-frame clones and drops some. The sample comprises 120,000 to 150,000 clones, 82% of which are singletons, and around 3% rests with the top ten. Material for sequencing was PBMCs. These TCRs come from a man aged 18 to 30 in good health and CMV-seropositive.

The CDR3 DNA reads TGCGCCAGCAGCTCGGGACAGGGGGCCTATGAGCAGTTCTTC. Translated: CASSSGQGAYEQFF. V is TRBV5-1 and J is TRBJ2-1; TRBD1 aligns across 12 bases. The V segment lost 3 bases and the J segment 8 bases; nucleotides outside the gene matches: 3. Germline CDR1 is SGHRS and CDR2 is YFSETQ. This CDR3 has 14 residues.

J is TRBJ2-1 and V is TRBV5-1; TRBD2 aligns across 14 bases. The CDR3 is 19 residues long. Germline CDR1 and CDR2: SGHRS and YFSETQ. V shed 4 bases and J 4 bases; nucleotides not matched to a gene: 13. The CDR3 protein is CASSLGLAGGPAAYNEQFF. For the CDR3, the DNA is TGCGCCAGCAGCCTAGGACTAGCGGGAGGCCCGGCGGCGTACAATGAGCAGTTCTTC.

The chain has TRBV6-6 and TRBJ2-7; tentatively, D is TRBD2 (5 bases). Germline assignment: CDR1 MNHNY and CDR2 SVGAGI (reference sequence). V was cut by 0 bases and J by 5 bases, with 17 bases left in between. This CDR3 region has 16 residues. The CDR3 here is CASSYSVGAGENEQYF. CDR3 DNA sequence: TGTGCCAGCAGTTACTCGGTGGGCGCGGGCGAGAACGAGCAGTACTTC.

V is TRBV7-9 and J is TRBJ2-7; 13 bases line up with TRBD2. The CDR3 length is 17 residues. Trimming took 1 base from V and 5 from J; bases not matched to a gene: 8. The germline V gene has CDR1 SEHNR and CDR2 FQNEAQ (reference sequence). The CDR3 region is CASSLVLGLAGIHEQYF. CDR3 DNA: TGTGCCAGCAGCTTAGTCCTGGGACTAGCGGGAATCCACGAGCAGTACTTC.

The CDR3 DNA sequence: TGTGCCAGCAGCTTAGGGGCCAATCAGCCCCAGCATTTT. As protein: CASSLGANQPQHF. V gene TRBV5-8 combines with J gene TRBJ1-5, with D maybe TRBD1 (5 bases). From germline, CDR1 is SGHTS and CDR2 YDEGEE. Trimming took 2 bases from V and 3 from J, leaving 6 bases between them. This CDR3 is 13 amino acids long. Filled out from reference TRBV5-8 and TRBJ1-5, the complete variable domain reads EAGVTQSPTHLIKTRGQQATLRCSPISGHTSVYWYQQALGLGLQFLLWYDEGEERNRGNFPPRFSGRQFPNYSSELNVNALELEDSALYLCASSLGANQPQHFGDGTRLSIL.

The CDR3 DNA follows: TGTGCCAGCAGCTTGGGGACAGAGTTCGCAGATACGCAGTATTTT. It encodes CASSLGTEFADTQYF. The rearrangement joins TRBV5-4 to TRBJ2-3; perhaps TRBD1 as D (6 bases). The germline V and J ends were trimmed by 0 bases and 4 bases, with 12 bases remaining between them. The CDR3 consists of 15 residues. Germline V gives CDR1 SGHNT, CDR2 YYREEE (reference sequence).

The rearrangement uses TRBV10-1 and TRBJ2-3; TRBD1 matches 8 bases. The V gene's germline CDR1 is WNHNN and CDR2 SYGVQD (reference sequence). The ends lost 5 bases at V and 6 bases at J; junction bases unmatched: 10. The CDR3 is made up of 15 amino acids. For the CDR3, the DNA is TGCGCCAGCAGTACCGGGACAGGATTGTACGATACGCAGTATTTT. Translation: CASSTGTGLYDTQYF.